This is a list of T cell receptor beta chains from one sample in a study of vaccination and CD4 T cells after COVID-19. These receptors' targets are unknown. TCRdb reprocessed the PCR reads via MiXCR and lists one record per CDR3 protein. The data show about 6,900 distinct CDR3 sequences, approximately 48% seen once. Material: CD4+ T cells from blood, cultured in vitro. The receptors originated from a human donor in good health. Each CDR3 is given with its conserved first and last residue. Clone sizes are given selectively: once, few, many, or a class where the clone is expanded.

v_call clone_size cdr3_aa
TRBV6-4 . CASSGTEPGEAFF
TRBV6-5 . CASSYSFGYNTDTQYF
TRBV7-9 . CASSPGPRQEGAYEQYF
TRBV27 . CASTSRGPNSPLHF
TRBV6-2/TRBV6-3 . CASSPRSLMTLRENQPQHF
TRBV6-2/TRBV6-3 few CASSYSTRVAEAFF
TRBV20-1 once CSAGYGSAQSQHF
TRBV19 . CASSPSGRGVHNEQFF
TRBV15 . CATTHLDWLPQHF
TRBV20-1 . CSARSFSNTEAFF
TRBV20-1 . CSARKGSGGVAKNIQYF
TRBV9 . CASTRGLMDYGYTF
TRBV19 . CASSRILNTEAFF
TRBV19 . CASSGASGNILWGETQYF
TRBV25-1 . CASSEPGTGVEQYF
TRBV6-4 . CASSAQTSTDTQYF
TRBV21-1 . CASSKGQEGSGNTIYF
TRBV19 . CASSVGRGFTYGYTF
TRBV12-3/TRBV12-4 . CASSLNTFEAFF
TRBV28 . CASSPGTGGLVGNQPQHF
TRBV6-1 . CASRNGLADNEQFF
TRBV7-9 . CASSPSSYGYTF
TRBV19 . CASSILGVNQPQHF
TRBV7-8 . CASSLPGNYGYTF
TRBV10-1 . CASSPEMRVGGEAFF
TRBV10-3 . CAISESSFRRRGHGYTF
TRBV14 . CASSLRTGMSDTQYF
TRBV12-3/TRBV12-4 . CASNPYRDTTEAFF
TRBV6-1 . CASSELRGNQPQHF
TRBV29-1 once CSVEGYTF
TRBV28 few CASSLTGGSHF
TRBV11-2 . CASSSHPTSGGSTDTQYF
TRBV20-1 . CSAKLAHLETQYF
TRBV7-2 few CASSSLPGQASLRNYGYTF
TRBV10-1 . CASSLGTGGSNEQFF
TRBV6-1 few CASTAGPGRQPQHF
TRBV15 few CATSRDEGSEAFF
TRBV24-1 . CATSDRETQYF
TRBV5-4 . CASSPAGGKLGSGYTF
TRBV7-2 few CASSFRLAKNIQYF
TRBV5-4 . CASSPGPYQPQHF
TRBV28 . CASSFRANGYTF
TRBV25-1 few CASSEVRAGASVYGYTF
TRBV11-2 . CASSFLAADTQYF
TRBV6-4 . CASSDGTGELFF
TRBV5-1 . CASTRDGEETQYF
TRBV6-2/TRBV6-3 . CASTTGSGVEQYF
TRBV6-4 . CASRDPNYGYTF
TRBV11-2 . CASSQGALKGELFF
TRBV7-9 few CASSLGVGNTIYF
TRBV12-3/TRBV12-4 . CASSFMASYGYTF
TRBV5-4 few CASSPPNTESYGYTF
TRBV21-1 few CASSSRVKAYGYTF
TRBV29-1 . CSVEKGSYEQYF
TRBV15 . CATSRDRQGTEAFF